The clone carrying this TCR beta chain was picked up a small number of times. This record comes from a study of control samples from healthy donors and cancer patients. Assay: immunoSEQ multiplex PCR; the TCRdb copy retains only in-frame clones and omits some. Among roughly 160,000 clones listed, 80% to 90% were seen once. This receptor was identified in a woman aged 25 to 39 in good health. Sequencing input: blood.

CDR3 in DNA: TGCGCCAGCAGCCCGGGACAGGGGAGCAACGAGCAGTACTTC. Translating gives CASSPGQGSNEQYF. This sequence joins TRBV5-1 and TRBJ2-7; TRBD1 agrees at 10 bases. The CDR3 runs 14 residues. Germline-derived CDR1 and CDR2 are SGHRS and YFSETQ. V lost 4 bases, J lost 5 bases, and 6 bases stayed unmatched.